This passage covers 31 T cell receptor beta chains from one sample sequenced in a study of Graves' ophthalmopathy and Graves' hyperthyroidism (dated by TCRdb to the late 2010s). The sample was run on an Illumina HiSeq 2000. For repertoire sequencing, the TCR beta CDR3 regions were amplified from RNA transcripts. A first-round RT-PCR used HTBI primers with the Qiagen OneStep RT-PCR kit, followed by a second-round multiplex PCR, size selection and purification. The raw public reads went through TCRdb reprocessing: fastp at Q25, MiXCR clone calling, in-frame beta chains kept. Rows are combined by CDR3 protein, so each entry shows the most common genes and DNA. The sample table holds approximately 380,000 distinct CDR3 sequences, of which under 25% were seen once. The ten top clones hold roughly 3% of the sample. The sequenced sample was peripheral blood. The receptors originated from a young woman with stable Graves' hyperthyroidism. Donor details come from another sample of the same person, matched by shared clones.

This chain joins TRBV28 and TRBJ2-5; D unclear. CDR1 MDHEN and CDR2 SYDVKM come from the germline V gene. The CDR3 spans 14 residues. Trimming took off 5 bases at V and 2 bases at J, with 12 bases between the two ends. For the CDR3, the DNA is TGTGCCAGCAGTCCCAGTCCCATACAAGAGACCCAGTACTTC. Protein product: CASSPSPIQETQYF. The whole variable domain, remainder taken from reference TRBV28 and TRBJ2-5, is DVKVTQSSRYLVKRTGEKVFLECVQDMDHENMFWYRQDPGLGLRLIYFSYDVKMKEKGDIPEGYSVSREKKERFSLILESASTNQTSMYLCASSPSPIQETQYFGPGTRLLVL.

This clonotype was detected many times. The chain recombines TRBV7-9 with TRBJ1-1, with TRBD1 matching over 7 bases. Germline loops: CDR1 SEHNR, CDR2 FQNEAQ (reference sequence). V gave up 4 bases and J gave up 4 bases; unmatched junction bases: 12. This CDR3 comprises 16 residues. The CDR3 reads CASSSNSGQARTEAFF. Here the CDR3 DNA reads TGTGCCAGCAGCTCTAACTCAGGACAGGCCCGCACTGAAGCTTTCTTT.

Ten or more counts support this clonotype. J is TRBJ1-5 and V is TRBV11-1; TRBD1 aligns across 7 bases. CDR1 and CDR2 (germline): SGHAT, FQDESV (reference sequence). This CDR3 has 17 residues. Unmatched junction bases numbered 13, after V lost 7 bases and J lost 1 base. The CDR3 is CASIDRADSTSNQPQHF. The CDR3 DNA reads as TGTGCCAGCATCGACAGGGCTGATAGTACGAGCAATCAGCCCCAGCATTTT.

This clonotype has ten or more counts. This chain joins TRBV5-1 and TRBJ2-7; D ambiguous. The V end was cut by 0 bases, the J end by 0 bases, with 10 bases between. The CDR3 is 15 residues long. Germline-derived CDR1 and CDR2 are SGHRS and YFSETQ. The CDR3: CASSLGVNPSYEQYF. DNA of the CDR3: TGCGCCAGCAGCTTGGGCGTGAATCCCTCCTACGAGCAGTACTTC. The full variable domain, completed using reference TRBV5-1 and TRBJ2-7, is KAGVTQTPRYLIKTRGQQVTLSCSPISGHRSVSWYQQTPGQGLQFLFEYFSETQRNKGNFPGRFSGRQFSNSRSEMNVSTLELGDSALYLCASSLGVNPSYEQYFGPGTRLTVT.

The CDR3 sequence is CASSGQITIREQYF. The CDR3 DNA sequence: TGTGCCAGCAGTGGACAGATTACCATTCGGGAGCAGTACTTC. This chain joins TRBV6-1 and TRBJ2-7; possible D gene TRBD1, 5 bases. Trimming took off 4 bases at V and 7 bases at J, with 17 bases between the two ends. Germline assignment: CDR1 MNHNS and CDR2 SASEGT. The CDR3 has 14 residues.

In its sample, this clonotype was seen many times. V usage is TRBV25-1 and J usage is TRBJ1-1; maybe TRBD1 (6 bases). CDR3 length equals 17 residues. Between the trimmed V and J ends, which lost 1 base and 1 base, there was a span of 16 bases. Germline V gene sequence: CDR1 MGHDK, CDR2 SYGVNS. Here the CDR3 DNA reads TGTGCCAGCAGTGAATTCACCCCCGACAGGCCGAACACTGAAGCTTTCTTT. The encoded protein is CASSEFTPDRPNTEAFF.

This clonotype occurred many times. The chain carries TRBV27 and TRBJ1-5; D unclear. The V gene's germline CDR1 is MNHEY and CDR2 SMNVEV (reference sequence). Trimming took 6 bases from V and 3 from J, leaving 15 bases between them. The CDR3 has 15 amino acids. The CDR3 DNA reads TGTGCCAGCAGACCCACAGAATTCTACAATCAGCCCCAGCATTTT. Its translation is CASRPTEFYNQPQHF.

This clonotype is a singleton in its sample. The chain has TRBV6-1 and TRBJ1-1, with a possible D match to TRBD1 (6 bases). The CDR3 covers 15 residues. The germline V and J ends were trimmed by 3 bases and 2 bases, with 13 bases remaining between them. From germline, CDR1 is MNHNS and CDR2 SASEGT. The CDR3 sequence: CASSDRTVLNTEAFF. The CDR3 nucleotides are TGTGCCAGCAGTGATCGGACAGTCCTAAACACTGAAGCTTTCTTT.

In this sample, this clonotype turned up a few times. The germline gene is not matched at one end of the junction; a read error may be the cause. The chain recombines TRBV7-8 with TRBJ2-4; the match to TRBD2 covers 10 bases. From germline, CDR1 is SGHVS and CDR2 FQNEAQ. The length of the CDR3 is 17 residues. The CDR3 coding sequence is TGTGCCAGCAGCTTTATTACCGGGACTAGCGTTAAAAACATTAAGTACTTC. Protein product: CASSFITGTSVKNIKYF.

This clonotype showed up many times. This chain joins TRBV2 and TRBJ1-5; weak D call: TRBD1 (5 bases). This CDR3 comprises 15 residues. V was cut by 2 bases and J by 1 base, with 9 bases left in between. Germline CDR1 is SNHLY and CDR2 is FYNNEI. The CDR3 protein is CASSESWGSNQPQHF. CDR3 nucleotide sequence: TGTGCCAGCAGTGAAAGTTGGGGGAGCAATCAGCCCCAGCATTTT.

This clonotype occurred many times. The V and J genes are TRBV6-2 or TRBV6-3 and TRBJ2-7; the match to TRBD2 covers 7 bases. Germline values: CDR1 MNHEY, CDR2 SVGEGT. V lost 3 bases to trimming and J lost 5 bases; unmatched junction nucleotides: 10. The CDR3 runs 15 residues. CDR3 in DNA: TGTGCCAGCAGTTATAGTAGGCTAGCGGTCGACGAGCAGTACTTC. This gives the protein CASSYSRLAVDEQYF.

The rearrangement links TRBV19 to TRBJ2-5; D unclear. The CDR3 length is 13 residues. Trimming stripped 3 bases from V and 9 bases from J, with 14 bases between. CDR1 is LNHDA and CDR2 is SQIVND in the germline V gene (reference sequence). CDR3 region: CASSIQELSAQYF. The DNA for the CDR3 is TGTGCCAGTAGTATCCAAGAGTTGAGTGCCCAGTACTTC. The full variable domain, in which reference TRBV19 and TRBJ2-5 provide the parts outside the CDR3, is DGGITQSPKYLFRKEGQNVTLSCEQNLNHDAMYWYRQDPGQGLRLIYYSQIVNDFQKGDIAEGYSVSREKKESFPLTVTSAQKNPTAFYLCASSIQELSAQYFGPGTRLLVL.

This clonotype came up many times. J is TRBJ1-2 and V is TRBV12-3 or TRBV12-4; tentatively, D is TRBD1 (5 bases). The length of the CDR3 is 14 residues. V gave up 2 bases and J gave up 8 bases, with 15 bases separating them. CDR3 DNA: TGTGCCAGCAGTTTATATTCAGGGATCTACGGCTACACCTTC. This sequence encodes CASSLYSGIYGYTF.

This clonotype was seen repeatedly, ten times or more. The V gene is TRBV6-4, the J gene TRBJ1-3; TRBD1 aligns across 11 bases. The germline gives CDR1 MRHNA, CDR2 SNTAGT. V was pared by 2 bases and J by 0 bases, with 3 bases of the junction left unmatched. This CDR3 comprises 17 residues. The CDR3 DNA sequence: TGTGCCAGCAGTGACAAAGGACAGGGGGCCTCTGGAAACACCATATATTTT. Translating gives CASSDKGQGASGNTIYF.

This clonotype was recorded a few times. The V and J genes are TRBV2 and TRBJ2-7, with no clear D. The CDR3 contains 15 residues. V was clipped by 7 bases and J by 0 bases, with 16 bases between them. Germline values: CDR1 SNHLY, CDR2 FYNNEI. CDR3 nucleotide sequence: TGTGCCAGCATCGCGGACCCCTGGAGCTCCTACGAGCAGTACTTC. Amino acid sequence: CASIADPWSSYEQYF.

This clonotype was picked up many times. The V and J genes are TRBV18 and TRBJ2-7; D possibly corresponds to TRBD1 (6 bases). The V end was cut by 4 bases, the J end by 0 bases, with 16 bases between. Germline V gives CDR1 KGHSH, CDR2 LQKENI. This CDR3 has 16 amino acids. CDR3 amino acids: CASSQTGTLTSYEQYF. The CDR3, as DNA: TGTGCCAGCTCACAGACCGGGACATTAACCTCCTACGAGCAGTACTTC.

This clonotype was observed at least ten times. This chain links TRBV28 with TRBJ1-2; TRBD1 is a possible D gene (6 bases). CDR1 MDHEN and CDR2 SYDVKM come from the germline V gene. The CDR3 has 16 amino acids. V gave up 6 bases and J gave up 5 bases, with 22 bases separating them. CDR3: CASRSFGGHFSYGYTF. CDR3 nucleotide sequence: TGTGCCAGCAGAAGTTTTGGGGGACATTTTTCGTATGGCTACACCTTC.

The chain joins TRBV24-1 to TRBJ1-5; TRBD1 agrees at 7 bases. The germline V gene encodes CDR1 KGHDR and CDR2 SFDVKD. This CDR3 is 13 amino acids long. The V gene end was trimmed by 9 bases and the J gene end by 7 bases; junction bases not matched to a gene: 8. The CDR3 nucleotides are TGTGCCACCTCTCAGGGGGTGTCGCAGCCCCAGCATTTT. Amino acid sequence: CATSQGVSQPQHF.

This clonotype was seen repeatedly, ten times or more. A read error may explain this, as a much larger clone is one base away. The J gene is TRBJ2-5, the V gene TRBV12-3 or TRBV12-4, with 7 positions matching TRBD2. The CDR3 totals 12 residues. The CDR3 loop is CASSLTREIQYF. The CDR3 DNA sequence: TGTGCCAGCAGTTTGACGCGGGAGATCCAGTACTTC.

This rearrangement joins TRBV5-1 to TRBJ2-4; a weak D match, TRBD1 (5 bases). Trimming removed 1 base from V and 0 bases from J, with 14 bases in between. There are 17 residues in the CDR3. The germline V gene encodes CDR1 SGHRS and CDR2 YFSETQ. The CDR3 nucleotides are TGCGCCAGCAGCTTGCCAGGGTTGGGCTTAGCCAAAAACATTCAGTACTTC. Its translation is CASSLPGLGLAKNIQYF.

The rearrangement joins TRBV18 to TRBJ2-5; 7 positions match TRBD1. The germline gives CDR1 KGHSH, CDR2 LQKENI. With 5 bases clipped from V and 4 bases from J, the junction kept 7 bases outside the gene matches. The CDR3 sequence is 14 residues long. CDR3 sequence reads: CASSTTGERETQYF. CDR3 in DNA: TGTGCCAGCTCAACCACAGGGGAACGAGAGACCCAGTACTTC. Supplemented by reference TRBV18 and TRBJ2-5, the full variable domain reads NAGVMQNPRHLVRRRGQEARLRCSPMKGHSHVYWYRQLPEEGLKFMVYLQKENIIDESGMPKERFSAEFPKEGPSILRIQQVVRGDSAAYFCASSTTGERETQYFGPGTRLLVL.

This chain connects TRBV12-3 or TRBV12-4 to TRBJ2-5; 8 bases are shared with TRBD2. The trim removed 4 bases at V and 11 bases at J, leaving 6 bases unmatched. The CDR3 covers 12 residues. CDR3 sequence (DNA): TGTGCCAGCAGTTGGGGACTAGTGTGGCAGTACTTC. Translation: CASSWGLVWQYF.

This clonotype came up once. The gene calls are TRBV5-1 and TRBJ1-1, with D unresolved. Trimming pared 5 bases from V and 0 bases from J, leaving 14 bases between. Germline-derived CDR1 and CDR2 are SGHRS and YFSETQ. The CDR3 runs 15 residues. This CDR3 is CASSLKTHMNTEAFF. The CDR3 DNA is TGCGCCAGCAGTTTAAAGACGCATATGAACACTGAAGCTTTCTTT.

The rearrangement links TRBV12-3 or TRBV12-4 to TRBJ1-5; 7 bases line up with TRBD1. CDR3 length equals 16 residues. V shed 6 bases and J 7 bases; nucleotides not matched to a gene: 15. CDR3 in DNA: TGTGCCAGCAGGTCGGGGACAGTCTTAAAAGAGCAGCCCCAGCATTTT. It yields the protein CASRSGTVLKEQPQHF.

This clonotype was detected ten times or more. V usage is TRBV20-1 and J usage is TRBJ2-5; D unclear. Germline V gives CDR1 DFQATT, CDR2 SNEGSKA (reference sequence). The CDR3 sequence is 15 residues long. V lost 6 bases and J 3 bases, leaving 20 bases between the germline ends. The CDR3 bases are TGCAGTGCCCGTATATGGCAGACACTTAAAGAGACCCAGTACTTC. It translates to CSARIWQTLKETQYF.

This chain connects TRBV20-1 to TRBJ1-5; D perhaps matches TRBD1 (6 bases). With 0 bases removed from V and 6 bases from J, the gap between germline ends came to 15 bases. The CDR3 is 15 amino acids. The germline V gene encodes CDR1 DFQATT and CDR2 SNEGSKA (reference sequence). In DNA, the CDR3 is TGCAGTGCTAGAGATCGGGGGGCCGGGGGTCAGCCCCAGCATTTT. It is translated as CSARDRGAGGQPQHF.

A word on this clonotype: This sequence may be a read error, since a much larger clone differs from it by one base. V gene TRBV11-1 combines with J gene TRBJ2-2; D is possibly TRBD2 (5 bases). Trimming removed 2 bases at V and 7 bases at J, with 17 bases between. This CDR3 is 16 amino acids long. The germline gives CDR1 SGHAT, CDR2 FQDESV (reference sequence). CDR3 DNA sequence: TGTGCCAGCAGCTTATATCCAGGTGACTACATCGGGGAGCTGTTTTTT. Protein product: CASSLYPGDYIGELFF.

This clonotype was observed many times. The chain employs TRBV14 and TRBJ1-1; D is unresolved. Trimming removed 0 bases at V and 9 bases at J, with 11 bases between. The CDR3 runs 13 residues. Germline loops: CDR1 SGHDN, CDR2 FVKESK. The CDR3 region has the DNA TGTGCCAGCAGCCAAGACCGTGCCGGACAAGCTTTCTTT. The encoded protein is CASSQDRAGQAFF.

The table lists this clonotype with many counts. The chain has TRBV6-1 and TRBJ2-5; TRBD2 is a possible D gene (5 bases). Trimming left V 5 bases short and J 1 base short, with 11 bases between. This CDR3 is built from 14 residues. Germline-derived CDR1 and CDR2 are MNHNS and SASEGT. CDR3 nucleotides: TGTGCCAGCAGTCGACGGAGGACCCAAGAGACCCAGTACTTC. As protein: CASSRRRTQETQYF.

At least ten counts were recorded for this clonotype. The J gene is TRBJ2-5, the V gene TRBV7-9; no reliable D call. Between the trimmed V and J ends, which lost 2 bases and 2 bases, there was a span of 6 bases. CDR1 is SEHNR, CDR2 FQNEAQ, per germline (reference sequence). The CDR3 sequence is 13 residues long. DNA for the CDR3: TGTGCCAGCAGCTTAAACCAGCAAGAGACCCAGTACTTC. This gives the protein CASSLNQQETQYF.

This clonotype was counted at least ten times. V usage is TRBV6-1 and J usage is TRBJ1-5; D is ambiguous. Germline V gene data show CDR1 as MNHNS and CDR2 as SASEGT. CDR3 length equals 10 residues. V dropped 9 bases and J dropped 6 bases, with 6 bases sitting between them. CDR3 region: CASSTQPQHF. For the CDR3, the DNA is TGTGCCAGTTCGACTCAGCCCCAGCATTTT.